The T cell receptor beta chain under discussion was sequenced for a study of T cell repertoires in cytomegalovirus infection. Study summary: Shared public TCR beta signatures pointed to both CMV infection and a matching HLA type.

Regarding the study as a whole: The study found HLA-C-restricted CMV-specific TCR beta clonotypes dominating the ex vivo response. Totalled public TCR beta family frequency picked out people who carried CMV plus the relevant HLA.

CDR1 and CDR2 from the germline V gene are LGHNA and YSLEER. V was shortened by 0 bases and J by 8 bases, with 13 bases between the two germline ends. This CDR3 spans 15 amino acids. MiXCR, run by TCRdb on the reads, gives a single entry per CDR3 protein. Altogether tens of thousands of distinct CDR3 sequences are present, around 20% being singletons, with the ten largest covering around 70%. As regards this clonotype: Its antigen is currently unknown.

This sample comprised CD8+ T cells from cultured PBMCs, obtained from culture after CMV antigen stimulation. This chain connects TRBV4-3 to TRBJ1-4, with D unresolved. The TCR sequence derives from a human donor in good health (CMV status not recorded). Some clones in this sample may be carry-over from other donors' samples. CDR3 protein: CASSQDIGEPEKLFF. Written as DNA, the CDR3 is TGCGCCAGCAGCCAAGATATTGGGGAACCGGAAAAACTGTTTTTT.